This TCR beta chain was identified in a study of Graves' ophthalmopathy and Graves' hyperthyroidism. This clonotype was counted ten times or more. The study amplified TCR beta CDR3 regions using RNA transcripts. A first-round RT-PCR used HTBI primers, followed by a second-round multiplex PCR. TCRdb called the multiplex PCR reads again in MiXCR, with one record for every CDR3 protein. The sample shows roughly 420,000 distinct CDR3 sequences, under 25% of them seen only once. V lost 6 bases, J lost 6 bases, and 18 bases lay in between. This CDR3 spans 14 amino acids. CDR1 MNHEY and CDR2 SMNVEV come from the germline V gene (reference sequence).

V usage is TRBV27 and J usage is TRBJ2-7; no clear D gene. The TCR originated in a woman aged 18-29 years with stable Graves' hyperthyroidism. Sequences were obtained from peripheral blood. In nucleotides, the CDR3 is TGTGCCAGCAGCGGACCCGGACGGCGTACCGAGCAGTACTTC. This codes for CASSGPGRRTEQYF.